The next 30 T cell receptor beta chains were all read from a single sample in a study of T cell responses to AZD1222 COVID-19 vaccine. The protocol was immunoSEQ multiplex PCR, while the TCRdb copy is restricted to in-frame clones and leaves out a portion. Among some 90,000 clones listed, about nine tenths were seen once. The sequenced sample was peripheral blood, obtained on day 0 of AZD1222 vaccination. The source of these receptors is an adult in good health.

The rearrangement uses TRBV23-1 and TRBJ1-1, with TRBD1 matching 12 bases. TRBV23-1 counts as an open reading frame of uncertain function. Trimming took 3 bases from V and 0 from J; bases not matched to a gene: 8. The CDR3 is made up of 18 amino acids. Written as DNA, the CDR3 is TGCGCCAGCAGTCATTTACGGGACAGGGGGCCCATGAACACTGAAGCTTTCTTT. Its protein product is CASSHLRDRGPMNTEAFF.

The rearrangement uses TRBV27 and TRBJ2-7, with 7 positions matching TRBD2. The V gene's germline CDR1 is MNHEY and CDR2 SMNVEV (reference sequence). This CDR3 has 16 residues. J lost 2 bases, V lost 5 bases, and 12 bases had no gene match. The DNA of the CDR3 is TGTGCCAGCAGTCCTATCTACCTAGCGGCCCCCTACGAGCAGTACTTC. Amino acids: CASSPIYLAAPYEQYF.

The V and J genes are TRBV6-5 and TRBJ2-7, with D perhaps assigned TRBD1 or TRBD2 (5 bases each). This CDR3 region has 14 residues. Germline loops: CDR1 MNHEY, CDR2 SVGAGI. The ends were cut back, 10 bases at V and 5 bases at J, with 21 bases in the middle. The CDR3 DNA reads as TGTGCCACCTCTCCGGGGACCCTTCCGAACGAGCAGTACTTC. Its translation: CATSPGTLPNEQYF.

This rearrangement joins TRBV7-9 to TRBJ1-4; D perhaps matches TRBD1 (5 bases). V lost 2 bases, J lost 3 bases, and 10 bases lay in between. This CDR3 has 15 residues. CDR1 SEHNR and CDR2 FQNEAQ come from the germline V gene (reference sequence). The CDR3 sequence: CASSLYGGPNEKLFF. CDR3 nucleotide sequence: TGTGCCAGCAGCTTATACGGGGGACCTAATGAAAAACTGTTTTTT. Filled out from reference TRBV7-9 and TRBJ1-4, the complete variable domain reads DTGVSQNPRHKITKRGQNVTFRCDPISEHNRLYWYRQTLGQGPEFLTYFQNEAQLEKSRLLSDRFSAERPKGSFSTLEIQRTEQGDSAMYLCASSLYGGPNEKLFFGSGTQLSVL.

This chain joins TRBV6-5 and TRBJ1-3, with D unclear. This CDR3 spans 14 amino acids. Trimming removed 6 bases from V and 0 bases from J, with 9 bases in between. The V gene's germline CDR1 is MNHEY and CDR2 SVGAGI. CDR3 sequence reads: CASRIPNSGNTIYF. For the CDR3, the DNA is TGTGCCAGCAGGATTCCGAACTCTGGAAACACCATATATTTT.

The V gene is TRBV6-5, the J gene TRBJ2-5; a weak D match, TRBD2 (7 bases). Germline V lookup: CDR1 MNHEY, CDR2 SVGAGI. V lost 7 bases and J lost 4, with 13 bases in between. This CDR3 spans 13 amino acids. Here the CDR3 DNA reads TGTGCCAGCACCTCGAGGGGGGGAGAGACCCAGTACTTC. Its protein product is CASTSRGGETQYF.

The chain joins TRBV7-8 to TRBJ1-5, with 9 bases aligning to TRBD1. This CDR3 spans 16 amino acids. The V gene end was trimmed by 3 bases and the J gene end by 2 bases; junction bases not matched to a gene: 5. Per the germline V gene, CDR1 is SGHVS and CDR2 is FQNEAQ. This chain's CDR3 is CASSFRTGEGNQPQHF. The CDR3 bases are TGTGCCAGCAGCTTCAGGACAGGGGAGGGCAATCAGCCCCAGCATTTT.

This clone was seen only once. CDR3 nucleotides: TGCGCCAGCAGCGGGGTCAATGAAAAACTGTTTTTT. It yields the protein CASSGVNEKLFF. The V gene is TRBV4-3, the J gene TRBJ1-4; the D is unclear. Between the trimmed V and J ends, which lost 5 bases and 5 bases, there was a span of 6 bases. This CDR3 has 12 amino acids. Germline CDR1 and CDR2: LGHNA and YSLEER.

The CDR3 bases are TGTGCCAGCAGCTTGTCGATCGACAATGAGCAGTTCTTC. Its protein product is CASSLSIDNEQFF. The V and J genes are TRBV11-2 and TRBJ2-1; D uncertain. Germline CDR1 and CDR2: SGHAT and FQNNGV. The CDR3 runs to 13 residues. Deletions cut 3 bases from V and 5 bases from J, with 8 bases between.

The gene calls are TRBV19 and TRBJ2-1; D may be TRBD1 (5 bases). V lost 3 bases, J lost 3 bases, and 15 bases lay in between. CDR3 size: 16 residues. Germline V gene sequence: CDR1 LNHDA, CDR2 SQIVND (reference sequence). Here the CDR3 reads CASSMASTAFYNEQFF. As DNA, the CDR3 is TGTGCCAGTAGTATGGCCTCGACAGCCTTCTACAATGAGCAGTTCTTC. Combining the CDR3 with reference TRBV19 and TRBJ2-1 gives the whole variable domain DGGITQSPKYLFRKEGQNVTLSCEQNLNHDAMYWYRQDPGQGLRLIYYSQIVNDFQKGDIAEGYSVSREKKESFPLTVTSAQKNPTAFYLCASSMASTAFYNEQFFGPGTRLTVL.

CDR3 sequence: CASSQDRGSTEAFF. CDR3 bases: TGTGCCAGCAGCCAAGACAGGGGAAGCACTGAAGCTTTCTTT. The J gene is TRBJ1-1, the V gene TRBV11-3; 8 bases map to TRBD1. There are 14 residues in the CDR3. The V gene's germline CDR1 is SGHNT and CDR2 YENEEA. The V and J ends lost 5 bases and 4 bases, in that order; junction bases with no gene match: 6. The variable domain in full, completed from reference TRBV11-3 and TRBJ1-1, reads EAGVVQSPRYKIIEKKQPVAFWCNPISGHNTLYWYLQNLGQGPELLIRYENEEAVDDSQLPKDRFSAERLKGVDSTLKIQPAELGDSAVYLCASSQDRGSTEAFFGQGTRLTVV.

Here the CDR3 reads CASRQGDSYEQYF. The CDR3 DNA reads as TGTGCCAGCCGACAGGGGGACTCCTACGAGCAGTACTTC. This chain links TRBV15 with TRBJ2-7; 9 nucleotides match TRBD1. The CDR3 sequence is 13 residues long. Germline V gene data show CDR1 as LNHNV and CDR2 as YYDKDF (reference sequence). Unmatched junction bases numbered 4, after V lost 10 bases and J lost 0 bases.

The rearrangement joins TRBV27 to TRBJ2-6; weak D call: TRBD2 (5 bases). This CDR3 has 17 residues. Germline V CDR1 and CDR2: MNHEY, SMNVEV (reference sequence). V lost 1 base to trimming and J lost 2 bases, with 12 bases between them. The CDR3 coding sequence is TGTGCCAGCAGTTTATATTTGCCGGGGACTGGGGCCAACGTCCTGACTTTC. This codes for CASSLYLPGTGANVLTF.

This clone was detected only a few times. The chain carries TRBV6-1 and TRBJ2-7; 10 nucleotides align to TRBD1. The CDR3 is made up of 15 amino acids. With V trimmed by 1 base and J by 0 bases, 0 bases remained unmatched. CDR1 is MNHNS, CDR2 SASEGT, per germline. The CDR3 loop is CASSEGTGGSYEQYF. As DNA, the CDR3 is TGTGCCAGCAGTGAAGGGACAGGGGGCTCCTACGAGCAGTACTTC.

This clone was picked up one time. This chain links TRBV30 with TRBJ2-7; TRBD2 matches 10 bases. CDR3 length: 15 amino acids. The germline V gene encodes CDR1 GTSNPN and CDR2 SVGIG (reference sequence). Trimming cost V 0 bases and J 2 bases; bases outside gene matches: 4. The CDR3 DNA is TGTGCCTGGAGTGTCTTTAGCGGGAGGCCCTACGAGCAGTACTTC. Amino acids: CAWSVFSGRPYEQYF. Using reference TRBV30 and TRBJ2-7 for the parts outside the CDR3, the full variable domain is SQTIHQWPATLVQPVGSPLSLECTVEGTSNPNLYWYRQAAGRGLQLLFYSVGIGQISSEVPQNLSASRPQDRQFILSSKKLLLSDSGFYLCAWSVFSGRPYEQYFGPGTRLTVT.

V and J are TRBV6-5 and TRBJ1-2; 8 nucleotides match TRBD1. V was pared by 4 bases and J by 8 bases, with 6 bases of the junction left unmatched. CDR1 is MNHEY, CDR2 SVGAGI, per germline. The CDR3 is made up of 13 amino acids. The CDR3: CASSLVRGRGYTF. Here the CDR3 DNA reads TGTGCCAGCAGTTTAGTCAGGGGGCGCGGCTACACCTTC.

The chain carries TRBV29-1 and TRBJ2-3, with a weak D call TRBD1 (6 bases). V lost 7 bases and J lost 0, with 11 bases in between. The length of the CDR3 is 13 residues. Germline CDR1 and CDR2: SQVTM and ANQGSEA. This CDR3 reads CSGGDTSTDTQYF. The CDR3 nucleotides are TGCAGCGGTGGGGACACCAGCACAGATACGCAGTATTTT.

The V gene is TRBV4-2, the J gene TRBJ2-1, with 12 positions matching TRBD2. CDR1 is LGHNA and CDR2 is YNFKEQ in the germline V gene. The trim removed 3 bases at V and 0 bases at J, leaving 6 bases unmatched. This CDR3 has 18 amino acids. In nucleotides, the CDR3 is TGTGCCAGCAGCCAGAAACCTAGCGGGGGGGCCTCCTACAATGAGCAGTTCTTC. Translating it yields CASSQKPSGGASYNEQFF.

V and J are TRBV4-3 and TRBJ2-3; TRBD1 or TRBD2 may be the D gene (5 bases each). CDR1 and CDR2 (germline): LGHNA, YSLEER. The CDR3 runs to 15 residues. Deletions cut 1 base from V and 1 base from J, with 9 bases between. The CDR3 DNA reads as TGCGCCAGCAGCCAAGGGCTGGGGGGCACAGATACGCAGTATTTT. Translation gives CASSQGLGGTDTQYF.

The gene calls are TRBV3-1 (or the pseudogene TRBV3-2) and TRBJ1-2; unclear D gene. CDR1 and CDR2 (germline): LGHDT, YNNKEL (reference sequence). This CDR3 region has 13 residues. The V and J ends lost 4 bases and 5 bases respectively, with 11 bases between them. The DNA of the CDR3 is TGTGCCAGCAGCCGAGCCGGGCCTTATGGCTACACCTTC. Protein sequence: CASSRAGPYGYTF.

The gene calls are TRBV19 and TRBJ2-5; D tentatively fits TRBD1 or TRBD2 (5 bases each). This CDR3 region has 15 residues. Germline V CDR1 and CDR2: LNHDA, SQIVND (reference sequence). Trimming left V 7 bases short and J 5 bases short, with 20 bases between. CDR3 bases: TGTGCCAGTACCATCACCCAGGGACGGTTCGAGACCCAGTACTTC. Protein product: CASTITQGRFETQYF.

The CDR3 loop is CASRQGENTEAFF. For the CDR3, the DNA is TGCGCATCCCGTCAGGGGGAGAACACTGAAGCTTTCTTT. The J gene is TRBJ1-1, the V gene TRBV5-1, with 7 bases aligning to TRBD1. From germline, CDR1 is SGHRS and CDR2 YFSETQ. The CDR3 runs 13 residues.

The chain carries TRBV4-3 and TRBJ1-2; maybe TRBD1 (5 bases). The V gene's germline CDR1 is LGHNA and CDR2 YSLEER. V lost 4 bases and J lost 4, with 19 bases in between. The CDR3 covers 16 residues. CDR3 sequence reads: CASSLSSREFGYGYTF. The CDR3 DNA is TGCGCCAGCAGCCTATCATCCAGGGAGTTTGGCTATGGCTACACCTTC.

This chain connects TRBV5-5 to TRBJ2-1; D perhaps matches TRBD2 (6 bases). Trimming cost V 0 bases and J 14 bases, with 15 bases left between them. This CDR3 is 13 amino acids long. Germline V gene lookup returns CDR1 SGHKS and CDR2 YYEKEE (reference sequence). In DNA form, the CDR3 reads TGTGCCAGCAGCTTGGAGCGGCAAGGAGGGAAGTTCTTC. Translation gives CASSLERQGGKFF.

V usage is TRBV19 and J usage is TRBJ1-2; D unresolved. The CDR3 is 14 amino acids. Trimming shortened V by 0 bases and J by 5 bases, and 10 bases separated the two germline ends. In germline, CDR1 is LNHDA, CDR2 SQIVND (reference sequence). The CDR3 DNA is TGTGCCAGTAGTATAGATCTGGAAGTATATGGCTACACCTTC. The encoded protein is CASSIDLEVYGYTF. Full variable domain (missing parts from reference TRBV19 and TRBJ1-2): DGGITQSPKYLFRKEGQNVTLSCEQNLNHDAMYWYRQDPGQGLRLIYYSQIVNDFQKGDIAEGYSVSREKKESFPLTVTSAQKNPTAFYLCASSIDLEVYGYTFGSGTRLTVV.

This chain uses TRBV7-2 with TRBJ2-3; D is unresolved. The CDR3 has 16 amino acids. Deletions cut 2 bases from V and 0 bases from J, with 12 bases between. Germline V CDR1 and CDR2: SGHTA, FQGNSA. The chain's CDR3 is CASSLWNEASTDTQYF. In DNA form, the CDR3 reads TGTGCCAGCAGCTTATGGAACGAGGCTAGCACAGATACGCAGTATTTT.

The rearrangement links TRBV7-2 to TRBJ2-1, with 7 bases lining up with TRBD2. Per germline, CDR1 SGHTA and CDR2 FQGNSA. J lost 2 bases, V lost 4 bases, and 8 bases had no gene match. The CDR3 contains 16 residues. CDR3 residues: CASSSISGSTYNEQFF. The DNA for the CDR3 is TGTGCCAGCAGCTCGATTAGCGGGTCGACCTACAATGAGCAGTTCTTC.

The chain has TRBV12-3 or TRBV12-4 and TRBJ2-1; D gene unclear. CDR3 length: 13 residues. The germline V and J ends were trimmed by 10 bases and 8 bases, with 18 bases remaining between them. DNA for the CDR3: TGTGCCACTGACGACGGGTCCCACGATGAGCAGTTCTTC. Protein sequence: CATDDGSHDEQFF.

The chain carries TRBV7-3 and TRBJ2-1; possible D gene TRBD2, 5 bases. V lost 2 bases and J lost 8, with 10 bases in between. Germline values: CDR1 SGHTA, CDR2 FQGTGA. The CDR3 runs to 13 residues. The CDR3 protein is CASSLERGHEQFF. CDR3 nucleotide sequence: TGTGCCAGCAGCTTAGAGCGCGGGCATGAGCAGTTCTTC.

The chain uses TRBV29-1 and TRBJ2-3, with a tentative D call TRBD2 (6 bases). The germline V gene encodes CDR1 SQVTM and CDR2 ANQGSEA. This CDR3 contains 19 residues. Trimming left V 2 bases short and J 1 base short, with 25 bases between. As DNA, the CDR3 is TGCAGCGTTGAATTGCGGGGATTTTGGGAAACGTATGGCACAGATACGCAGTATTTT. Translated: CSVELRGFWETYGTDTQYF.